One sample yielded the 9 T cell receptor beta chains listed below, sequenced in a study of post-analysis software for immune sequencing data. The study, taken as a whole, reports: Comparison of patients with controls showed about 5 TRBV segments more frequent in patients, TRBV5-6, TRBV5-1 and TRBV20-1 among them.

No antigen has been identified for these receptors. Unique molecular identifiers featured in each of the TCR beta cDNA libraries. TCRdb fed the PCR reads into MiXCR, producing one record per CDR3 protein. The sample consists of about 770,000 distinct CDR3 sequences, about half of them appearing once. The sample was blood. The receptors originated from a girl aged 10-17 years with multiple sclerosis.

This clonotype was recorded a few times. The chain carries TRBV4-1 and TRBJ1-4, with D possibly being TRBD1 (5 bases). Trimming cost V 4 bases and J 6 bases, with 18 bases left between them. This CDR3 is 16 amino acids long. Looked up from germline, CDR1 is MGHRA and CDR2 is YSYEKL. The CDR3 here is CASSRQGLRDDEKLFF. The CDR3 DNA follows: TGCGCCAGCAGCCGACAAGGTCTCAGGGACGATGAAAAACTGTTTTTT.

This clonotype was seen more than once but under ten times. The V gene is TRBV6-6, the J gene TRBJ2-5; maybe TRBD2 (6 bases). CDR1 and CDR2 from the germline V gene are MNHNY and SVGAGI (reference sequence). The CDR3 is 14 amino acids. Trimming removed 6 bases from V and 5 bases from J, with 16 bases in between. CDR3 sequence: CASSPLRGWETQYF. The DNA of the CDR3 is TGTGCCAGCAGCCCTCTACGGGGGTGGGAGACCCAGTACTTC.

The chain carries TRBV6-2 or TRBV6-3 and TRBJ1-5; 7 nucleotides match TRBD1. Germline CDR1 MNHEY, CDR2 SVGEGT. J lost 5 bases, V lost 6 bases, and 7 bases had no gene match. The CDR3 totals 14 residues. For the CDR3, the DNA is TGTGCCAGCAGACCCGACAGGGTTCATCAGCCCCAGCATTTT. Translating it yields CASRPDRVHQPQHF.

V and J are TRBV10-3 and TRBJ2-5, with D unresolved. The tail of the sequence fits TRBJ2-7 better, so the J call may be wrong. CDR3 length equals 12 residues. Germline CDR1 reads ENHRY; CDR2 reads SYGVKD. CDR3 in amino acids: CAISAVASEQYF. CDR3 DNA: TGTGCCATCAGTGCAGTGGCTAGCGAGCAGTACTTC.

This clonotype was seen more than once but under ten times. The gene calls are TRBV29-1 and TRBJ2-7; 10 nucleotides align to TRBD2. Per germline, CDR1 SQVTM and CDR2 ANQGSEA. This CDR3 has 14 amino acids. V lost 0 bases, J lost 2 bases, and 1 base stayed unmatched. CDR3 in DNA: TGCAGCGTTGAAGAAACTAGCGGGGCCTACGAGCAGTACTTC. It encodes CSVEETSGAYEQYF.

This CDR3 reads CSVGPAGEETQYF. In DNA, the CDR3 is TGCAGCGTTGGACCCGCGGGAGAAGAGACCCAGTACTTC. J is TRBJ2-5 and V is TRBV29-1, with 7 bases aligning to TRBD2. The CDR3 is 13 amino acids. With V trimmed by 4 bases and J by 3 bases, 5 bases remained unmatched. In germline, CDR1 is SQVTM, CDR2 ANQGSEA.

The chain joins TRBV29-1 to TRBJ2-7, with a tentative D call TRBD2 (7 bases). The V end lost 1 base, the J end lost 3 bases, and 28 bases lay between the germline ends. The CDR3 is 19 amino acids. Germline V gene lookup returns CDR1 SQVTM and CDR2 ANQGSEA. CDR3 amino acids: CSVEAPSAKGGKVNYEQYF. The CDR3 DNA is TGCAGCGTTGAAGCCCCTAGCGCGAAGGGGGGGAAAGTGAACTACGAGCAGTACTTC.

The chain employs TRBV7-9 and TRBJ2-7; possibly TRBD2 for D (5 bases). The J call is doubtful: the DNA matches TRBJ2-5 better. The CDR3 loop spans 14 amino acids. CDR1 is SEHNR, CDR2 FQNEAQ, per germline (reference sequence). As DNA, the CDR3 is TGTGCCAGCAGCCCCGCGGGCATTCGGGAGACCCAGTACTTC. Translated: CASSPAGIRETQYF.

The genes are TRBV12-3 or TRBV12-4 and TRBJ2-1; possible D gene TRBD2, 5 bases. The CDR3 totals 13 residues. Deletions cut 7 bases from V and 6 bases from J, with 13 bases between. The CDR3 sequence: CASTLSAPNEQFF. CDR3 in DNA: TGTGCCAGCACCCTTAGCGCCCCCAATGAGCAGTTCTTC.